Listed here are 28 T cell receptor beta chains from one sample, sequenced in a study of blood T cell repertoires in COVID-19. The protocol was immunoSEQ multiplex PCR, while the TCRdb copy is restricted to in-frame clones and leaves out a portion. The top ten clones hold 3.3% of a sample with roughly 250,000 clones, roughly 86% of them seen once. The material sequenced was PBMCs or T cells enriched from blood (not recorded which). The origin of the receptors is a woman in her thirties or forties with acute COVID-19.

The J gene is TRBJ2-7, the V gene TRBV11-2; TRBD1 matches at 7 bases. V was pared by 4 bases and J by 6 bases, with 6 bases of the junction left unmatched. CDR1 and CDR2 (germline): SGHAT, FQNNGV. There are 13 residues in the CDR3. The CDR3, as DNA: TGTGCCAGCAGCTCACAGGGGCAGGGCGAGCAGTACTTC. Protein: CASSSQGQGEQYF.

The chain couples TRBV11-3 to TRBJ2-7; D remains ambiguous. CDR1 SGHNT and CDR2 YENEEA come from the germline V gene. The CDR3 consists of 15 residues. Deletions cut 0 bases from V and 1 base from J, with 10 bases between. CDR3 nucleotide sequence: TGTGCCAGCAGCTTAGATCAGTTTGGTTCCTACGAGCAGTACTTC. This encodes CASSLDQFGSYEQYF.

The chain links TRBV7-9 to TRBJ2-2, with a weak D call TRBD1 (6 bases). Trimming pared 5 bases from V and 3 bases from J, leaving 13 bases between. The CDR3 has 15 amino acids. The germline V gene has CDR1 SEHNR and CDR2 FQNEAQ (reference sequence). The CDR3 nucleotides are TGTGCCAGCAGCCCGACAGGCCCTTACACCGGGGAGCTGTTTTTT. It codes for CASSPTGPYTGELFF.

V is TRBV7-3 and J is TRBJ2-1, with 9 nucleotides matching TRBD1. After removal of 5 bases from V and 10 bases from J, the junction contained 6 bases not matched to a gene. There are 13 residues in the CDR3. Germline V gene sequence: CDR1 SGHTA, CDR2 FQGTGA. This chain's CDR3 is CASSEDRGLEQFF. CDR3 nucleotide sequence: TGTGCCAGCAGCGAGGACAGGGGATTGGAGCAGTTCTTC.

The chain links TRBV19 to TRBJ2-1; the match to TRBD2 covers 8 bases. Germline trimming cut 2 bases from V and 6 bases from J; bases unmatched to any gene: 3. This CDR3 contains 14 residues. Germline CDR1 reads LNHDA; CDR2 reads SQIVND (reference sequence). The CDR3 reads CASSISLAGNEQFF. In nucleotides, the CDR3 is TGTGCCAGTAGTATAAGTCTAGCGGGCAATGAGCAGTTCTTC.

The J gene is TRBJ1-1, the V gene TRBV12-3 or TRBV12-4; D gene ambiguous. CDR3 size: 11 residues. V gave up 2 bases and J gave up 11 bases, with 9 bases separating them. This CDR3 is CASSLPLGAFF. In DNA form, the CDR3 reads TGTGCCAGCAGTTTACCCCTGGGCGCTTTCTTT.

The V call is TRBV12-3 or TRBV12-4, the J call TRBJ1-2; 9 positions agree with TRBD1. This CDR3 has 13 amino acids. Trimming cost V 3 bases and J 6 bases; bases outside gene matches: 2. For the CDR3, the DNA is TGTGCCAGCAGTTTTACAGGGGGCAATGGCTACACCTTC. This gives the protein CASSFTGGNGYTF.

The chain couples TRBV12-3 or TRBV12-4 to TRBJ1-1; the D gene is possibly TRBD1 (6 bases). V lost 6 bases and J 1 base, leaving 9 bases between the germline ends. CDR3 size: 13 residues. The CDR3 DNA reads TGTGCCAGCAGCCTGACAGGGAACACTGAAGCTTTCTTT. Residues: CASSLTGNTEAFF.

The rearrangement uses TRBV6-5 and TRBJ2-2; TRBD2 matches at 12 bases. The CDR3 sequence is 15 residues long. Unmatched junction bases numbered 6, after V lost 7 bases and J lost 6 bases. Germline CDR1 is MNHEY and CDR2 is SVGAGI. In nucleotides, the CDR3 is TGTGCCAGCACCTCCGGACTAGCGGGACCCGGGGAGCTGTTTTTT. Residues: CASTSGLAGPGELFF.

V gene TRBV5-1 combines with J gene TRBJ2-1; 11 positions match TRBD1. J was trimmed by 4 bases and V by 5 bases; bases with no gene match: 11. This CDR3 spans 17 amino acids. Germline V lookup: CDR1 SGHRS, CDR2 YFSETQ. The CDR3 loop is CASRPGQGVLPYNEQFF. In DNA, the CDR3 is TGCGCCAGCAGGCCGGGACAGGGGGTTCTCCCTTACAATGAGCAGTTCTTC.

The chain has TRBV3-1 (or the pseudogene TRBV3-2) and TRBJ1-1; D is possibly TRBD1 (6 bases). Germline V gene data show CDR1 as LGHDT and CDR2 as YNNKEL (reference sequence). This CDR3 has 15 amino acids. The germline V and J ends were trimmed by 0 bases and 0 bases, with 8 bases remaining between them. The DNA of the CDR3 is TGTGCCAGCAGCCAAGATCGGACAGTGAACACTGAAGCTTTCTTT. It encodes CASSQDRTVNTEAFF.

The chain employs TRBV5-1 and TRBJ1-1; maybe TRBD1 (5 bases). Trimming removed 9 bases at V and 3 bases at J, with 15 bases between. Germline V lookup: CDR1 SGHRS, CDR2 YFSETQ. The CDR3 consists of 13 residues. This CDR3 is CATRGARDTEAFF. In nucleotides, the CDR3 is TGCGCCACCCGCGGGGCGCGGGACACTGAAGCTTTCTTT.

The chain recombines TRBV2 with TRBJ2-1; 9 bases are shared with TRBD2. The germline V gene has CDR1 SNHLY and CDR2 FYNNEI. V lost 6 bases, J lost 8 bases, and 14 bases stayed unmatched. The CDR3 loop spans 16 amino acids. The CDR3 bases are TGTGCCAGCAGCGGGAAACTAGCGGGTGTAATGGATGAGCAGTTCTTC. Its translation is CASSGKLAGVMDEQFF.

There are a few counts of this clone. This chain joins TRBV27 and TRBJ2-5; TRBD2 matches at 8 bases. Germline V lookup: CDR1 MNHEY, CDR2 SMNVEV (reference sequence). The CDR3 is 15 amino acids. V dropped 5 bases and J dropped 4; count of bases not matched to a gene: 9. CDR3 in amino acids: CASSQGLAGGETQYF. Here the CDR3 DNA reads TGTGCCAGCAGTCAGGGGCTAGCGGGCGGAGAGACCCAGTACTTC.

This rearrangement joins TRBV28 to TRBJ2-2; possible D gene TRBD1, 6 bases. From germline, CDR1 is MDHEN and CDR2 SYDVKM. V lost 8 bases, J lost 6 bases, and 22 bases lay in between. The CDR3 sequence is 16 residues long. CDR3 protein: CASGTPGASWSGELFF. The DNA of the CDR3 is TGTGCCAGCGGAACCCCAGGGGCTAGCTGGTCCGGGGAGCTGTTTTTT.

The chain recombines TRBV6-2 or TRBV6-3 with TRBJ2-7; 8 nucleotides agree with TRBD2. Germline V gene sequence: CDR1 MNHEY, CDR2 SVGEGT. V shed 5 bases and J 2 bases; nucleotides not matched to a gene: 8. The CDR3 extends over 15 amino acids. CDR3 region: CASSITGTSTYEQYF. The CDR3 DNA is TGTGCCAGCAGTATAACCGGGACTAGTACCTACGAGCAGTACTTC.

Here the CDR3 reads CASSLYLGAHEQFF. The CDR3 coding sequence is TGTGCCAGCAGTTTATATCTGGGGGCCCATGAGCAGTTCTTC. The chain combines TRBV27 with TRBJ2-1, with D maybe TRBD1 (6 bases). Germline-derived CDR1 and CDR2 are MNHEY and SMNVEV (reference sequence). The CDR3 contains 14 residues. Between the trimmed V and J ends, which lost 1 base and 8 bases, there was a span of 12 bases.

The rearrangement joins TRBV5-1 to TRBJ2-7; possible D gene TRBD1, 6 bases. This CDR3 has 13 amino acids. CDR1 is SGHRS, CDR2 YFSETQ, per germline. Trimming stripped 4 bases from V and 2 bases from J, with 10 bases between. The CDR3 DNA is TGCGCCAGCAGCCTCCGGGACACCTACGAGCAGTACTTC. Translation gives CASSLRDTYEQYF.

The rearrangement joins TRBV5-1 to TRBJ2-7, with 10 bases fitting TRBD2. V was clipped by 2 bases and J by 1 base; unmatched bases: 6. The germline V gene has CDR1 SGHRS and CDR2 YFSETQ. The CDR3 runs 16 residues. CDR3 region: CASSLTGLAESYEQYF. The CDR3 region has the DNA TGCGCCAGCAGCTTAACCGGACTAGCGGAATCCTACGAGCAGTACTTC. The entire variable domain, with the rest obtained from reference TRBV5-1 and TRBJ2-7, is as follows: KAGVTQTPRYLIKTRGQQVTLSCSPISGHRSVSWYQQTPGQGLQFLFEYFSETQRNKGNFPGRFSGRQFSNSRSEMNVSTLELGDSALYLCASSLTGLAESYEQYFGPGTRLTVT.

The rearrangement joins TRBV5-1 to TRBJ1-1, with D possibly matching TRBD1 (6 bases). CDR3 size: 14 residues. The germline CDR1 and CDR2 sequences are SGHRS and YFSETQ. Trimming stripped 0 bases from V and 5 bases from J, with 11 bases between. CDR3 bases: TGCGCCAGCAGCTTGGAAATAGGGGGTACTGAAGCTTTCTTT. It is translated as CASSLEIGGTEAFF.

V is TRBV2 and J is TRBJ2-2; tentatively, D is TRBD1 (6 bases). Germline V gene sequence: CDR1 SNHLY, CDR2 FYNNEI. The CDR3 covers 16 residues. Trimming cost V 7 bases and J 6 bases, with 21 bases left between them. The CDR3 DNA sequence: TGTGCCAGCACTCCCAGCTGGGGGCGCCTTTCCGGGGAGCTGTTTTTT. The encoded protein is CASTPSWGRLSGELFF.

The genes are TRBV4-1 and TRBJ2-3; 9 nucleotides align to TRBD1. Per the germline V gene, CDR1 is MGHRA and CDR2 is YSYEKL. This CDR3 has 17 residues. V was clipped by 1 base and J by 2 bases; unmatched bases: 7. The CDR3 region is CASSQGPTGGITDTQYF. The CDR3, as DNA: TGCGCCAGCAGCCAAGGACCTACAGGGGGCATCACAGATACGCAGTATTTT.

The CDR3 sequence is CSVERGYGEQFF. The CDR3 DNA sequence: TGCAGCGTTGAGCGGGGTTACGGTGAGCAGTTCTTC. This chain links TRBV29-1 with TRBJ2-1; possible D gene TRBD2, 6 bases. The CDR3 has 12 residues. The germline gives CDR1 SQVTM, CDR2 ANQGSEA. V shed 3 bases and J shed 9 bases, with 12 bases lying between them.

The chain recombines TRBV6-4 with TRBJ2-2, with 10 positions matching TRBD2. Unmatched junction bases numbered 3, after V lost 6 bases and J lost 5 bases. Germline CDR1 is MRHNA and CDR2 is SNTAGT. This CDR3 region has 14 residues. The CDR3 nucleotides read TGTGCCAGCAGAACTAGCGGGGAGACCGGGGAGCTGTTTTTT. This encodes CASRTSGETGELFF.

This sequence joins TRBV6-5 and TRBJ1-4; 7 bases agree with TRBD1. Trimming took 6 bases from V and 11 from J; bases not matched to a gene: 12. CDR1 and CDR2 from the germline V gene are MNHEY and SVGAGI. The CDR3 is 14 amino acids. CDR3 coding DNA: TGTGCCAGCAGCGACAGGGCCGGGTATGGGAAACTGTTTTTT. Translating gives CASSDRAGYGKLFF.

The CDR3 spells CASSGKGQGNTEAFF. The CDR3 bases are TGTGCCAGCAGCGGAAAGGGACAGGGGAACACTGAAGCTTTCTTT. The gene calls are TRBV7-9 and TRBJ1-1; TRBD1 matches 9 bases. The germline gives CDR1 SEHNR, CDR2 FQNEAQ (reference sequence). With V trimmed by 5 bases and J by 1 base, 5 bases remained unmatched. The CDR3 consists of 15 residues.

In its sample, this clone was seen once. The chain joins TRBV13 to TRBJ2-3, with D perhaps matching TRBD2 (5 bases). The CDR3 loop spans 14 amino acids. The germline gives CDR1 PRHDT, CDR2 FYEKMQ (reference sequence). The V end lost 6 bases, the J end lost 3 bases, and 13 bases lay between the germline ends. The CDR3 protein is CASRQGGITDTQYF. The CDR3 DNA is TGTGCCAGCAGACAAGGAGGCATTACAGATACGCAGTATTTT.

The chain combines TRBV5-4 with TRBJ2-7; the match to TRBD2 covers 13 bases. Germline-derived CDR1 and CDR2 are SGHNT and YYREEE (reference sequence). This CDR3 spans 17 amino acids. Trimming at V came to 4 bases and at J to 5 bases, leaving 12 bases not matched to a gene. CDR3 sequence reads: CASSPGTSGTRPHEQYF. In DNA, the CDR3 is TGTGCCAGCAGCCCTGGGACTAGCGGGACCCGCCCTCACGAGCAGTACTTC.